This T cell receptor beta chain was found in a study of shared clonotypes between healthy human individuals. V gave up 5 bases and J gave up 2 bases, with 13 bases separating them. Germline-derived CDR1 and CDR2 are LNHDA and SQIVND (reference sequence). The CDR3 spans 15 residues. Data came from immunoSEQ multiplex PCR; TCRdb stores just in-frame clones and leaves some out. The sample holds about 1 million clones, around 74% seen once. The rearrangement uses TRBV19 and TRBJ1-5; no clear D gene. Sequencing was carried out using memory CD4+ T cells sorted from blood. Subset denoted: CD45RA-negative fraction. This TCR was sampled from a man between 18 and 29 years old in good health. The CDR3 region is CASSRATGGNQPQHF. CDR3 nucleotides: TGTGCCAGTAGTCGAGCCACGGGTGGCAATCAGCCCCAGCATTTT.